Here is one T cell receptor beta chain with its context. Its antigen is unidentified. The entry originates in a study of blood T cells in healthy people across ages. Study conclusions and caveats: Possibly, changes in expanded clonotypes were confounded because donor CMV status was unknown. More naive CD4+ cells and higher diversity marked long-lived donors relative to aged donors.

PCR was performed a second time for 7 to 11 cycles using a sample-barcoded 5' primer and a J-beta primer mix. MiXCR, run by TCRdb on the 5' RACE reads, gives a single entry per CDR3 protein. The table has 1,800,000 or so distinct CDR3 sequences, about two fifths seen once; the top ten hold about 21%. Germline CDR1 is SEHNR and CDR2 is FQNEAQ (reference sequence). Trimming left V 5 bases short and J 4 bases short, with 14 bases between. The CDR3 is 14 residues long. The rearrangement joins TRBV7-9 to TRBJ2-5; D might be TRBD1 or TRBD2, each matching 5 bases. The sequencing sample was made of blood. This receptor was obtained from a human donor in good health. The DNA of the CDR3 is TGTGCCAGCAGCAACCTGGGACGGGGAGAGACCCAGTACTTC. Translated, it gives CASSNLGRGETQYF.